This section outlines one T cell receptor (beta chain) sequence together with its context. The antigen remains undetermined. Per germline, CDR1 SEHNR and CDR2 FQNEAQ (reference sequence). V shed 5 bases and J 3 bases; nucleotides not matched to a gene: 10. The CDR3 loop spans 15 amino acids. This table comes from immunoSEQ multiplex PCR, and its TCRdb copy is limited to in-frame clones, with some not included. The data contain some 2.1 million clones, about 95% of them singletons. The data are from a study of shared clonotypes between healthy human individuals. On the study more broadly: Three plates were used per donor for CD4 naive, three for CD4 memory, two for CD8 naive and one for CD8 memory.

Naive CD8 cells comprised CD45RO-negative, CCR7-positively selected cells, excluding terminally differentiated effector memory CD45RA+ cells. General study results and limits: Clonotype sharing among the donors was expected to vary with sequencing depth.

This receptor was identified in a man younger than 35 in good health. The rearrangement links TRBV7-9 to TRBJ2-7, with 7 nucleotides matching TRBD1. The material sequenced was naive CD8+ T cells sorted from blood. CDR3 protein: CASSGTGTDFYEQYF. CDR3 sequence (DNA): TGTGCCAGCAGCGGAACCGGGACAGACTTCTACGAGCAGTACTTC.